These 2 T cell receptor beta chains were sequenced from one sample in a study of blood T cells in healthy people across ages. A second roughly 6 to 12 cycle PCR used barcoded and J-beta primers. TCRdb reprocessed the 5' RACE reads with MiXCR, giving one entry per CDR3 protein. Of nearly 1 million distinct CDR3 sequences in the sample, 51% were seen once. Sample: blood. These receptors came from a woman aged 55-69 years in good health.

DNA of the CDR3: TGCAGCGTTGAAGCGATGGTTTTCGGACTAGCGGGAAACAATGAGCAGTTCTTC. It is translated as CSVEAMVFGLAGNNEQFF. The chain joins TRBV29-1 to TRBJ2-1, with 12 bases fitting TRBD2. CDR3 length: 18 amino acids. Trimming at V came to 1 base and at J to 5 bases, leaving 12 bases not matched to a gene. CDR1 and CDR2 from the germline V gene are SQVTM and ANQGSEA.

Only one count was recorded for this clonotype. This chain links TRBV20-1 with TRBJ1-1; D gene uncertain. The CDR3 covers 11 residues. Deletions cut 1 base from V and 6 bases from J, with 6 bases between. Looked up from germline, CDR1 is DFQATT and CDR2 is SNEGSKA (reference sequence). CDR3 sequence: CSARGRPEAFF. In nucleotides, the CDR3 is TGCAGTGCTAGAGGGAGACCTGAAGCTTTCTTT.